The T cell receptor beta chain described here comes from a study of T cells in Graves' hyperthyroidism and ophthalmopathy (dated by TCRdb to about 2019). Regarding the study in general: Peripheral blood samples were taken at initial diagnosis, before any treatment was given. The paper describes TCR Vbeta CDR3 sequencing of around 130 peripheral blood samples, made up of fewer than 50 ophthalmopathy patients, some 80 hyperthyroidism patients and 17 progressor patients. For training and testing, the 100 or so patients in the discovery cohort were randomly divided in a 7:3 ratio. After sampling, hyperthyroidism patients received methimazole starting at 30 mg daily, and ophthalmopathy patients received high-dose intravenous methylprednisolone. To identify distinguishing TCR V-J signatures, a discovery cohort of around 100 patients was used, comprising 40 to 45 with Graves' ophthalmopathy and some 57 with stable Graves' hyperthyroidism. In several Graves' hyperthyroidism patients, the study also compared T-cell repertoires from thyroid tissue with T-cell repertoires from blood. Prospective prediction of ophthalmopathy was tested in an independent validation cohort of fewer than 20 hyperthyroidism patients and roughly 16 patients who later progressed to ophthalmopathy.

For CDR1 and CDR2, the germline V gene lists MNHEY and SVGEGT. Unmatched junction bases come to 11, with V trimmed by 6 bases and J by 6 bases. The CDR3 sequence holds 15 residues, the cysteine and phenylalanine included. Just the 45-base CDR3 DNA is kept, in frame starting at base 1. What the study reported, not specific to this receptor: No statistical method was used to fix the sample size in advance, and group allocation was not hidden from the investigators. Most expanded thyroid clonotypes (frequency above 0.001) were also detected in blood, suggesting blood repertoires may reflect thyroid immune responses. In validation, progression to ophthalmopathy was predicted by the model with roughly 69% sensitivity and 72% to 85% specificity, a median of roughly 6.4 months before onset. A 13 V-J signature model separated ophthalmopathy from stable hyperthyroidism, with around 91% sensitivity and 81% to 82% specificity in cross-validation and 80%/75% in testing.

A patient counted as having stable Graves' hyperthyroidism if no progression to ophthalmopathy occurred over 18 months of follow-up. Hyperthyroidism patients were newly diagnosed, had a disease duration of under 2 months, and were aged 18 to 65 years. Any patient with an uncontrolled infection, another autoimmune disease, pregnancy or lactation was excluded. Clinical symptoms, serum thyroxine and TRAb, thyroid ultrasound, and orbital computed tomography formed the basis for the diagnoses. PBMCs were isolated from roughly 10 ml of fresh peripheral blood by Ficoll-Paque density gradient centrifugation. Total RNA was extracted with Trizol reagent, and quality was checked on an Agilent 2100 Bioanalyzer. As concerns this clonotype: Its recognized antigen is unknown. No much larger clone exists at a distance of one base, and base qualities are not known.

The TCR beta CDR3 regions were amplified from the RNA transcripts. For the first round of RT-PCR on the TCR CDR3, the HTBI primer set was used together with the Qiagen OneStep RT-PCR kit. The libraries were constructed in a second round of multiplex PCR and then size-selected and purified. Sequencing of the libraries was done on an Illumina HiSeq2000 using paired-end 100 bp reads. In the source study's methods: SOAPnuke was used to process the raw data, throwing out any read that contained adapters or uncalled bases, had a mean Phred below 15, or lacked an exact constant-primer or identifier match. High-quality paired reads were merged with COPE v1.2.5, and unique nucleotide sequences were defined as clonotypes. MiTCR v1.1 was used to align clonotypes to the IMGT TRBV, TRBD and TRBJ reference segments. The analysis was restricted to V-J combinations with a frequency above 0.0001, which together covered 99.2% of the repertoires. A TCS score was defined as the ratio of F50 (clonal expansion) to E x V (chaos), with BLOSUM62-based TCRdist applied between CDR3 peptides within each V-J. Welch's t-statistics and random forest reduced several hundred V-J features to 10 to 15, which were used in a naive Bayes classifier (R e1071). Using fastp trimming at Q25 and MiXCR clonotype assembly, TCRdb reanalyzed the public sequencing data and kept in-frame beta chains. Here each entry gathers all rows of one CDR3 protein and keeps the most common genes and DNA. The V and J calls shown here were made by TCRdb, not taken from the authors' results. Recorded for this sample are some 420,000 distinct CDR3 sequences; roughly 15% of them occurred a single time. The ten largest make up 5% to 6% of the sample.

The sequenced material came from blood. The sequence was collected from a young woman with Graves' hyperthyroidism. The chain is made from TRBV6-2 or TRBV6-3 and TRBJ2-3, with 8 bases aligning to TRBD1. The CDR3 corresponds to CASRLDRGGSDTQYF. The DNA sequence is TGTGCCAGCAGACTAGACAGGGGCGGGTCGGATACGCAGTATTTT.